This passage covers 11 T cell receptor beta chains from one sample sequenced in a study of blood T cells in healthy people across ages. A second PCR of 7 to 11 cycles used a sample-barcoded 5' primer and a J-beta primer mix. A single record per CDR3 protein comes from TCRdb applying MiXCR to the 5' RACE reads. The sample carries 1 million or so distinct CDR3 sequences, roughly 24% recorded once. This same sample was also part of a study on T cells of mothers and their children.

Sequenced: blood. The source is a girl aged 2-10 years in good health.

The J gene is TRBJ2-7, the V gene TRBV7-2; D unclear. Germline V gives CDR1 SGHTA, CDR2 FQGNSA. V was trimmed by 1 base and J by 0 bases, leaving 10 bases between them. The CDR3 length is 15 residues. The CDR3 protein is CASSLVNSYSYEQYF. The CDR3 DNA reads TGTGCCAGCAGCTTAGTTAACAGCTACTCCTACGAGCAGTACTTC.

The chain carries TRBV18 and TRBJ2-1; D remains ambiguous. V was cut by 2 bases and J by 7 bases, with 6 bases left in between. This CDR3 has 12 amino acids. Germline CDR1 KGHSH, CDR2 LQKENI. This chain's CDR3 is CASSPVKNEQFF. CDR3 nucleotides: TGTGCCAGCTCACCAGTAAAGAATGAGCAGTTCTTC.

This clonotype occurred a few times. The chain carries TRBV10-3 and TRBJ2-5; D gene uncertain. Germline CDR1 ENHRY, CDR2 SYGVKD. The CDR3 has 13 amino acids. V dropped 3 bases and J dropped 4 bases, with 9 bases sitting between them. The chain's CDR3 is CAISDRVRETQYF. The DNA of the CDR3 is TGTGCCATCAGTGATAGGGTTCGAGAGACCCAGTACTTC.

V is TRBV5-1 and J is TRBJ2-5; D is unresolved. Between the trimmed V and J ends, which lost 2 bases and 7 bases, there was a span of 21 bases. Looked up from germline, CDR1 is SGHRS and CDR2 is YFSETQ. This CDR3 region has 16 residues. In nucleotides, the CDR3 is TGCGCCAGCAGCTTATTATGGACGTCCCAAGAAGCGACCCAGTACTTC. It is translated as CASSLLWTSQEATQYF.

J is TRBJ2-5 and V is TRBV13, with 8 bases aligning to TRBD2. The DNA end is a closer match to TRBJ2-1, so the J assignment may be wrong. This CDR3 is built from 14 residues. Germline loops: CDR1 PRHDT, CDR2 FYEKMQ (reference sequence). The chain's CDR3 is CASSLGSGVNEQFF. CDR3 coding DNA: TGTGCCAGCAGCTTAGGTAGCGGGGTCAATGAGCAGTTCTTC.

The chain is built from TRBV28 and TRBJ2-5, with TRBD1 identical over 10 bases. With the DNA end fitting TRBJ2-7 better, the J assignment may be wrong. This CDR3 region has 15 residues. Germline CDR1 and CDR2: MDHEN and SYDVKM. The CDR3 loop reads CASSPPGTGVDEQYF. CDR3 bases: TGTGCCAGCAGTCCACCCGGGACAGGGGTCGACGAGCAGTACTTC.

V usage is TRBV7-9 and J usage is TRBJ2-5, with TRBD1 as a possible D gene (7 bases). The germline V gene encodes CDR1 SEHNR and CDR2 FQNEAQ (reference sequence). V dropped 5 bases and J dropped 4 bases, with 23 bases sitting between them. CDR3 size: 17 residues. This CDR3 is CASSPPGGGAPGETQYF. CDR3 bases: TGTGCCAGCAGCCCCCCCGGAGGGGGCGCTCCCGGAGAGACCCAGTACTTC.

The sample holds a few counts of this clonotype. The chain is built from TRBV20-1 and TRBJ2-5; 12 bases fit TRBD2. V shed 6 bases and J 0 bases; nucleotides not matched to a gene: 5. This CDR3 region has 15 residues. Germline loops: CDR1 DFQATT, CDR2 SNEGSKA (reference sequence). The CDR3 nucleotides read TGCAGTGCCGTGGGACTAGCGGGCAACCAAGAGACCCAGTACTTC. This sequence encodes CSAVGLAGNQETQYF.

The CDR3 coding sequence is TGTGCCAGCAGTGAAGGAGGGTTGAATGAGCAGTTCTTC. This translates into CASSEGGLNEQFF. The V gene is TRBV2, the J gene TRBJ2-1; D perhaps matches TRBD2 (5 bases). Trimming cost V 1 base and J 7 bases, with 8 bases left between them. CDR3 length: 13 amino acids. Germline V gives CDR1 SNHLY, CDR2 FYNNEI. Complete variable domain (other parts from reference TRBV2 and TRBJ2-1): EPEVTQTPSHQVTQMGQEVILRCVPISNHLYFYWYRQILGQKVEFLVSFYNNEISEKSEIFDDQFSVERPDGSNFTLKIRSTKLEDSAMYFCASSEGGLNEQFFGPGTRLTVL.

The chain combines TRBV7-2 with TRBJ2-3; D gene ambiguous. V gave up 1 base and J gave up 14 bases, with 19 bases separating them. Germline V gene sequence: CDR1 SGHTA, CDR2 FQGNSA. The CDR3 contains 14 residues. CDR3 residues: CASSLDVQQPTWYF. CDR3 DNA sequence: TGTGCCAGCAGCTTAGATGTGCAACAGCCAACGTGGTATTTT.

J is TRBJ1-2 and V is TRBV27; 10 bases agree with TRBD1. The ends lost 5 bases at V and 6 bases at J; junction bases unmatched: 12. This CDR3 contains 16 residues. The germline gives CDR1 MNHEY, CDR2 SMNVEV (reference sequence). For the CDR3, the DNA is TGTGCCAGCAGTAAAGGGCTTGACAGGGGGCGCGATGGCTACACCTTC. This codes for CASSKGLDRGRDGYTF.